Presented here are 27 T cell receptor beta chains from one specimen sequenced in a study of tumor-infiltrating lymphocytes in primary liver carcinoma (dated by TCRdb to about 2017). TRIzol reagent was used to extract blood RNA from unsorted whole blood, while the DNeasy Blood & Tissue kit provided the germline DNA. Sequenced on an Illumina HiSeq 2500. Using a constant-region primer and ProtoScript II reverse transcriptase, TCRbeta-specific cDNA was reverse-transcribed from 500 to 650 ng total RNA. The TCRbeta libraries were prepared through three rounds of nested multiplex PCR following a slightly modified ARM-PCR procedure. The first two PCR rounds used multiplex TRBV1-TRBV30 forward primers with a Cbeta reverse primer, each for 10 to 11 cycles. TCRdb itself trimmed the public reads at Q25 with fastp, ran MiXCR and retained productive beta chains. One record per CDR3 amino acid sequence lists the most common genes and DNA. The sample data list 310,000 or so distinct CDR3 sequences, and 50% to 75% of these were observed just once. The ten largest clones take up about 15% of the sample.

Sequencing was done on a sample of peripheral blood. Every receptor here comes from a woman aged 25 to 39 with primary liver carcinoma and hepatitis B virus infection.

The genes are TRBV29-1 and TRBJ2-5, with D perhaps TRBD2 (6 bases). The CDR3 length is 13 residues. Trimming pared 6 bases from V and 5 bases from J, leaving 16 bases between. Germline CDR1 and CDR2: SQVTM and ANQGSEA. CDR3 in DNA: TGCAGCGTCCCTCCTAGCGCCTCGGAGACCCAGTACTTC. It codes for CSVPPSASETQYF.

A word on this clonotype: One base away lies a much larger clone, so this may be a sequencing read error. This chain links TRBV11-2 with TRBJ1-5; TRBD1 matches at 7 bases. The CDR3 is 15 residues long. The germline V gene encodes CDR1 SGHAT and CDR2 FQNNGV. CDR3 nucleotide sequence: TGTGCCAGCAGCTCAGGGGGAGTCTCAGGTCAGCCCCGGCATTTT. Amino acid sequence: CASSSGGVSGQPRHF.

For this clonotype: Mismatch with germline at one junction end may stem from a read error. This chain connects TRBV11-2 to TRBJ2-1, with 7 bases that match TRBD2. CDR3 length: 13 residues. Looked up from germline, CDR1 is SGHAT and CDR2 is FQNNGV. In DNA, the CDR3 is TGTGCCAGCACTGGGATTAGCGGGTATGATCAGTTCTTC. Translating it yields CASTGISGYDQFF.

The V call is TRBV9, the J call TRBJ2-6; a possible D gene is TRBD1 (6 bases). Germline V gene data show CDR1 as SGDLS and CDR2 as YYNGEE. The CDR3 length is 15 residues. Trimming pared 2 bases from V and 3 bases from J, leaving 9 bases between. The CDR3 DNA is TGTGCCAGCAGCGTCCAGGGGCATGGGGCCAACGTCCTGACTTTC. This codes for CASSVQGHGANVLTF.

The gene calls are TRBV6-2 or TRBV6-3 and TRBJ2-2, with 7 nucleotides matching TRBD1. V lost 5 bases and J lost 2; bases outside the gene matches: 5. Germline assignment: CDR1 MNHEY and CDR2 SVGEGT. CDR3 size: 15 residues. The CDR3 region has the DNA TGTGCCAGCAGTCGCCGGGACAGTAACACCGGGGAGCTGTTTTTT. Amino acids: CASSRRDSNTGELFF.

V gene TRBV28 combines with J gene TRBJ2-7, with D possibly called TRBD1 or TRBD2 (6 bases each). Per the germline V gene, CDR1 is MDHEN and CDR2 is SYDVKM. The CDR3 loop spans 15 amino acids. V lost 3 bases to trimming and J lost 3 bases, with 15 bases between them. The CDR3 DNA follows: TGTGCCAGCAGTTTTGGGGGGCCCAAATTCTACGAGCAGTACTTC. It encodes CASSFGGPKFYEQYF.

As for this clonotype: One base away lies a much larger clone, so this may be a sequencing read error. As DNA, the CDR3 is TGCGCCAGCAGCCAAGATACGGCGCCCTCTCGGGACGAGCAGTTCTTC. It encodes CASSQDTAPSRDEQFF. This sequence joins TRBV4-3 and TRBJ2-7; either TRBD1 or TRBD2 may supply D (5 bases each). The J call may be wrong; the DNA end is better matched by TRBJ2-1. Germline values: CDR1 LGHNA, CDR2 YSLEER. The CDR3 runs to 16 residues.

Regarding this clonotype: An end of the junction differs from the germline gene, which may be a read error. This chain joins TRBV4-1 and TRBJ1-1, with TRBD1 matching 7 bases. CDR1 and CDR2 from the germline V gene are MGHRA and YSYEKL. The CDR3 contains 16 residues. CDR3 nucleotide sequence: TGCGTCAGCAGCCCGGCCGTCCTGCAGGGGGTTATTTCGGCTTTCTTT. Translating gives CVSSPAVLQGVISAFF.

Remarks on this clonotype: The germline gene is not matched at one end of the junction; a read error may be the cause. The chain carries TRBV12-3 or TRBV12-4 and TRBJ2-5; possibly TRBD2 for D (6 bases). This CDR3 region has 15 residues. CDR3 sequence: CVSRGKSGFQETQYF. The CDR3 DNA reads TGTGTCAGCAGAGGAAAAAGCGGGTTCCAAGAGACCCAGTACTTC.

Remarks on this clonotype: This may be a read error, as it is one base from a much larger clone. The CDR3 does not end in the conserved phenylalanine or tryptophan, so this is likely a read error. The gene calls are TRBV29-1 and TRBJ1-2; D is unresolved. Trimming shortened V by 4 bases and J by 7 bases, and 10 bases separated the two germline ends. CDR1 and CDR2 from the germline V gene are SQVTM and ANQGSEA. CDR3 length: 11 amino acids. The CDR3 DNA sequence: TGCAGCGTTGGCCAGGTTCTTGGCTACACCTTA. Translated: CSVGQVLGYTL.

This chain connects TRBV14 to TRBJ2-1; TRBD1 or TRBD2 may be the D gene (6 bases each). V was clipped by 5 bases and J by 8 bases, with 22 bases between them. The CDR3 has 16 amino acids. From germline, CDR1 is SGHDN and CDR2 FVKESK. This chain's CDR3 is CASSKPASLGGDEQFF. DNA of the CDR3: TGTGCCAGCAGCAAACCGGCTAGCCTGGGGGGCGATGAGCAGTTCTTC. Combining the CDR3 with reference TRBV14 and TRBJ2-1 gives the whole variable domain EAGVTQFPSHSVIEKGQTVTLRCDPISGHDNLYWYRRVMGKEIKFLLHFVKESKQDESGMPNNRFLAERTGGTYSTLKVQPAELEDSGVYFCASSKPASLGGDEQFFGPGTRLTVL.

As regards this clonotype: Because it lacks the conserved phenylalanine or tryptophan at the end, this CDR3 is likely a read error. V usage is TRBV11-2 and J usage is TRBJ2-1, with TRBD2 as a possible D gene (5 bases). CDR3 length: 14 residues. The germline V gene has CDR1 SGHAT and CDR2 FQNNGV. V lost 6 bases and J lost 7, with 16 bases in between. The CDR3 region is CASSLQLEGNEQFI. In DNA, the CDR3 is TGTGCCAGCAGTTTACAACTAGAGGGAAATGAGCAGTTCATC.

In this sample, this clonotype turned up a few times. V and J are TRBV5-6 and TRBJ1-6, with a tentative D call TRBD1 (5 bases). The germline V and J ends were trimmed by 4 bases and 8 bases, with 19 bases remaining between them. Per germline, CDR1 SGHDT and CDR2 YYEEEE. The CDR3 runs to 16 residues. CDR3 DNA: TGTGCCAGCAGCCATACCCTCGGGGCTCTTGATTCACCCCTCCACTTT. It is translated as CASSHTLGALDSPLHF. Filled out from reference TRBV5-6 and TRBJ1-6, the complete variable domain reads DAGVTQSPTHLIKTRGQQVTLRCSPKSGHDTVSWYQQALGQGPQFIFQYYEEEERQRGNFPDRFSGHQFPNYSSELNVNALLLGDSALYLCASSHTLGALDSPLHFGNGTRLTVT.

The table lists this clonotype with a few counts. Here the CDR3 omits its conserved ending phenylalanine or tryptophan, so a read error is the likely source. The chain links TRBV29-1 to TRBJ2-3; D may be TRBD1 (5 bases). CDR1 SQVTM and CDR2 ANQGSEA come from the germline V gene. This CDR3 is built from 15 residues. V lost 6 bases and J 6 bases, leaving 22 bases between the germline ends. The CDR3 reads CSVPPGHGLSDTQYL. In DNA form, the CDR3 reads TGCAGCGTCCCCCCCGGACATGGATTATCTGATACGCAGTATCTT.

This chain links TRBV12-3 or TRBV12-4 with TRBJ2-7; 10 nucleotides agree with TRBD1. The CDR3 sequence is 13 residues long. Germline trimming cut 9 bases from V and 6 bases from J; bases unmatched to any gene: 8. The CDR3 is CARRGTGDGEQYF. The CDR3 DNA reads TGTGCCAGGAGGGGGACAGGGGACGGCGAGCAGTACTTC.

The genes are TRBV12-3 or TRBV12-4 and TRBJ2-2; D gene uncertain. The CDR3 contains 13 residues. The V end was cut by 3 bases, the J end by 6 bases, with 8 bases between. The CDR3 region has the DNA TGTGCCAGCAGTTTCAGGTGGCCCGGGGAGCTGTTTTTT. It translates to CASSFRWPGELFF.

V usage is TRBV6-1 and J usage is TRBJ2-3, with a tentative D call TRBD2 (5 bases). Germline V gene sequence: CDR1 MNHNS, CDR2 SASEGT. The V end lost 7 bases, the J end lost 2 bases, and 13 bases lay between the germline ends. The CDR3 runs 14 residues. The CDR3 DNA reads TGTGCCAGCACGGGGTGCTTTCTCACAGATACGCAGTATTTT. It codes for CASTGCFLTDTQYF.

Remarks on this clonotype: A much larger clone sits a single nucleotide away, making a read error possible. The chain uses TRBV6-4 and TRBJ2-5; 7 nucleotides match TRBD1. Trimming cost V 0 bases and J 5 bases; bases outside gene matches: 6. CDR1 and CDR2 from the germline V gene are MRHNA and SNTAGT. The CDR3 contains 15 residues. CDR3 loop: CASSDSRQGWETQYF. CDR3 nucleotides: TGTGCCAGCAGTGACTCAAGACAGGGATGGGAGACCCAGTACTTC.

The chain uses TRBV7-9 and TRBJ2-3; tentative D call: TRBD2 (5 bases). CDR1 and CDR2 (germline): SEHNR, FQNEAQ (reference sequence). The CDR3 totals 12 residues. The V gene lost 7 bases and the J gene lost 11 bases, with 16 bases spanning the gap. CDR3 in DNA: TGTGCCAGCACCACGCCCGGGAATATGCAGTATTTT. Its protein product is CASTTPGNMQYF.

Note on this clonotype: At one end, the junction sequence differs from germline, possibly due to a read error. The CDR3 here is CTSSLAAGQNTEAFF. DNA for the CDR3: TGTACCAGCAGCTTGGCCGCAGGGCAGAACACTGAAGCTTTCTTT. This chain joins TRBV5-6 and TRBJ1-1; the D gene is possibly TRBD1 (5 bases). The CDR3 contains 15 residues. Germline V gene data show CDR1 as SGHDT and CDR2 as YYEEEE.

The chain uses TRBV5-4 and TRBJ2-3; D is ambiguous. CDR3 length equals 14 residues. The germline gives CDR1 SGHNT, CDR2 YYREEE (reference sequence). V gave up 4 bases and J gave up 5 bases, with 14 bases separating them. CDR3 residues: CASSQDSGGDTQYF. CDR3 DNA: TGTGCCAGCAGCCAAGATAGTGGTGGAGATACGCAGTATTTT.

Of note for this clonotype: The conserved phenylalanine or tryptophan is not found at the CDR3 terminus, so this likely reflects a read error. This sequence joins TRBV12-3 or TRBV12-4 and TRBJ2-5; D might be TRBD2 (6 bases). The V end was cut by 5 bases, the J end by 5 bases, with 15 bases between. The CDR3 totals 14 residues. The CDR3 coding sequence is TGTGCCAGCAGTAACAGTGGTGGGGGGGAGACCCAGTACTTA. This codes for CASSNSGGGETQYL.

Worth noting for this clonotype: An end of the junction differs from the germline gene, which may be a read error. V is TRBV4-1 and J is TRBJ2-6; D ambiguous. Germline assignment: CDR1 MGHRA and CDR2 YSYEKL. This CDR3 comprises 17 residues. CDR3 in DNA: TGCGCCAGTAGCCAAGATGTAGGGCCCTCTGGGGCCAACGTCCTGACTTTC. Translation gives CASSQDVGPSGANVLTF.

Details on this clonotype: One junction end disagrees with the germline gene, perhaps due to a read error. V and J are TRBV5-4 and TRBJ2-3, with D tentatively TRBD1 (5 bases). The CDR3 is 16 residues long. Germline values: CDR1 SGHNT, CDR2 YYREEE (reference sequence). The CDR3 DNA sequence: TGTGCCAGCGGCTTGGCACAGGTAAGAAGCACAGATACGCAGTATTTT. This codes for CASGLAQVRSTDTQYF.

The chain couples TRBV5-6 to TRBJ1-1; D gene uncertain. CDR1 is SGHDT and CDR2 is YYEEEE in the germline V gene. V was shortened by 2 bases and J by 0 bases, with 14 bases between the two germline ends. The CDR3 has 16 residues. The CDR3, as DNA: TGTGCCAGCAGCTTATCCCCAAGGGCCATGAACACTGAAGCTTTCTTT. Protein: CASSLSPRAMNTEAFF. The whole variable domain, filled in from reference TRBV5-6 and TRBJ1-1, reads DAGVTQSPTHLIKTRGQQVTLRCSPKSGHDTVSWYQQALGQGPQFIFQYYEEEERQRGNFPDRFSGHQFPNYSSELNVNALLLGDSALYLCASSLSPRAMNTEAFFGQGTRLTVV.

This clonotype was observed once. V and J are TRBV11-2 and TRBJ2-7, with unresolved D. Germline values: CDR1 SGHAT, CDR2 FQNNGV. Trimming pared 1 base from V and 9 bases from J, leaving 13 bases between. This CDR3 contains 13 residues. CDR3 DNA sequence: TGTGCCAGCAGCTTAGGACGGGCCTGCGGGCAGTACTTC. Amino acid sequence: CASSLGRACGQYF. The variable domain in full, with the rest retrieved from reference TRBV11-2 and TRBJ2-7, is EAGVAQSPRYKIIEKRQSVAFWCNPISGHATLYWYQQILGQGPKLLIQFQNNGVVDDSQLPKDRFSAERLKGVDSTLKIQPAKLEDSAVYLCASSLGRACGQYFGPGTRLTVT.

With respect to this clonotype: A much larger clone sits a single nucleotide away, making a read error possible. The chain links TRBV12-5 to TRBJ2-1, with D tentatively TRBD1 (5 bases). CDR3 length equals 17 residues. Germline V gene data show CDR1 as LGHNT and CDR2 as FRNRAP. The CDR3 DNA sequence: TGTGCTGGTGGTTTGGTAGTGGGGCCCGGGTCCACCAATGAGCAGTTCTTC. Amino acid sequence: CAGGLVVGPGSTNEQFF.